Shown below are 3 T cell receptor beta chains from a single sample sequenced in a study of blood T cells in healthy people across ages. Together with a sample-barcoded 5' primer, a J-beta primer mix was included in a second PCR lasting roughly 6 to 12 cycles. Using its own MiXCR run on the 5' RACE reads, TCRdb lists one record per CDR3 protein. Of more than 800,000 distinct CDR3 sequences detected, more than 25% appear once; the ten largest clones hold 17%. The sample consisted of blood. These receptors came from a woman older than 75 in good health.

About this clonotype itself: It is likely a read error: a sequence one base away is far more abundant. V gene TRBV20-1 combines with J gene TRBJ2-7; D possibly corresponds to TRBD1 (5 bases). The CDR3 has 12 residues. In germline, CDR1 is DFQATT, CDR2 SNEGSKA (reference sequence). CDR3 sequence (DNA): TGCAGTGCTGGAGATCAGGGCTACGAGCAGTACTTC. Protein product: CSAGDQGYEQYF.

This clonotype showed up many times. The gene calls are TRBV20-1 and TRBJ2-3; D might be TRBD1 or TRBD2, each matching 6 bases. Trimming removed 0 bases at V and 6 bases at J, with 13 bases between. This CDR3 spans 14 amino acids. Germline lookup yields CDR1 DFQATT and CDR2 SNEGSKA (reference sequence). CDR3 loop: CSARDSRGQDTQYF. The CDR3 DNA is TGCAGTGCTAGAGATAGCCGGGGGCAGGATACGCAGTATTTT.

This clonotype was recorded many times. This chain links TRBV2 with TRBJ2-7, with TRBD1 matching over 7 bases. The V gene's germline CDR1 is SNHLY and CDR2 FYNNEI. V lost 6 bases and J lost 6; bases outside the gene matches: 8. The CDR3 consists of 13 residues. CDR3 amino acids: CASSIYRGVEQYF. The CDR3 DNA follows: TGTGCCAGCAGCATTTACAGGGGAGTCGAGCAGTACTTC.